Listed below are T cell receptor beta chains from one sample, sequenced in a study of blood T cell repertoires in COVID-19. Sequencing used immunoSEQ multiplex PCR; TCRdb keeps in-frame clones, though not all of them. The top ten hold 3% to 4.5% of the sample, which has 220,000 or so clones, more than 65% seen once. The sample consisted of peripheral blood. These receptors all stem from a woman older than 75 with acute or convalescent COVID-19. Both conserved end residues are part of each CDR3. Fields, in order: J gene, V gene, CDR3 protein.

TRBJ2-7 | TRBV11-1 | CASSPPRANSYEQYF
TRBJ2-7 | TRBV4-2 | CASSQERAYEQYF
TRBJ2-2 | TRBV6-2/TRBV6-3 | CASSYSTGTATGELFF
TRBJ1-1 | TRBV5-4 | CASSFQGTMNTEAFF
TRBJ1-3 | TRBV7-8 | CASSLQLGSGNTIYF
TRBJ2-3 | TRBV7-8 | CASSLEERGYDTQYF
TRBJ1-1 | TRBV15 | CATSSGASGWGTEAFF
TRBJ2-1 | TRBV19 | CASSFLEGANNEQFF
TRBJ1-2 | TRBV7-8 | CASSLDRGYGYTF
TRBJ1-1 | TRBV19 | CASSRQGVESTEAFF
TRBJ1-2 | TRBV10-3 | CAIGRVGGYTF
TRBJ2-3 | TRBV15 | CATSRDGLAGGVDTQYF
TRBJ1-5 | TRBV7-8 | CASSPIGHPNQPQHF
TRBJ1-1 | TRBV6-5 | CASSYAQATEAFF
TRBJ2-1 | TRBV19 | CASSINQWTSGVSEQFF
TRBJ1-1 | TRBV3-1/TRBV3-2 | CASSRQTGNTEAFF
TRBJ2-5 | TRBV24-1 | CATSARGRETQYF
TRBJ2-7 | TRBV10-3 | CAATSGGAYEQYF
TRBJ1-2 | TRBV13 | CASSLERQGASGYTF
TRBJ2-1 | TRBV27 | CASSLGTGRLGNEQFF
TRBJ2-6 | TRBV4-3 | CASSQDYTGANVLTF